The T cell receptor (beta chain) described here comes from a study of T cell repertoires in breast cancer. This clonotype was seen ten or more times. The expanded emulsion RT-PCR method captured paired alpha and beta chains from CD8+ T cells. The germline CDR1 and CDR2 sequences are SNHLY and FYNNEI. V was shortened by 7 bases and J by 4 bases, with 14 bases between the two germline ends. The CDR3 spans 14 residues. During the second nested PCR, blocking oligonucleotides suppressed genes that were not paired. TCRdb analysed the emulsion pairing reads with MiXCR anew, one entry per CDR3 protein. The sample records 4,000 to 5,000 distinct CDR3 sequences, under 45% being singletons.

This receptor was obtained from a pool of human donors with breast cancer or a healthy control (not recorded which). Sequences were obtained from CD8+ T cells. The chain couples TRBV2 to TRBJ2-1; D gene ambiguous. The CDR3 loop reads CASTRTYSYNEQFF. The CDR3 coding sequence is TGTGCCAGCACCAGGACCTACAGTTACAATGAGCAGTTCTTC. Supplemented by reference TRBV2 and TRBJ2-1, the full variable domain reads EPEVTQTPSHQVTQMGQEVILRCVPISNHLYFYWYRQILGQKVEFLVSFYNNEISEKSEIFDDQFSVERPDGSNFTLKIRSTKLEDSAMYFCASTRTYSYNEQFFGPGTRLTVL.